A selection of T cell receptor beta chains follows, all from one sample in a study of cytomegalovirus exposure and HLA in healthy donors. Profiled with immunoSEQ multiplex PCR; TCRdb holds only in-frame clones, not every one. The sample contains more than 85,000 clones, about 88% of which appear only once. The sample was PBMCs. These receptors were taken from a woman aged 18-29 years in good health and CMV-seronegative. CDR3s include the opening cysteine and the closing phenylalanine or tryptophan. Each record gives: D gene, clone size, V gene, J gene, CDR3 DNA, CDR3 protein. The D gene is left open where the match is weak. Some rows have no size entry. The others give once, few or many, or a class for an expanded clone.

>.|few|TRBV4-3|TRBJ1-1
TGCGCCAGCAGCCAAGGGCCCGGCGGGCACACTGAAGCTTTCTTT
CASSQGPGGHTEAFF
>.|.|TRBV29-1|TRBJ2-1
TGCAGCGTTGTGGCAGGCGCTTCTTACAATGAGCAGTTCTTC
CSVVAGASYNEQFF
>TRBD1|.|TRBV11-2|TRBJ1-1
TGTGCCAGCAGCGACAGGGGGGGTAGCACTGAAGCTTTCTTT
CASSDRGGSTEAFF
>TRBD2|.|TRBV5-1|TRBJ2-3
TGCGCCAGCAGCTTGGTGGCGGGACTAGCGGGGGGCCATACGCAGTATTTT
CASSLVAGLAGGHTQYF
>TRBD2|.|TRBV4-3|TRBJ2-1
TGCGCCAGCAGCCTAGCGGGGGGGTACAATGAGCAGTTCTTC
CASSLAGGYNEQFF
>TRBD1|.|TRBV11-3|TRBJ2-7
TGTGCCAGCAGCGGGACAGGGGGATATTACGAGCAGTACTTC
CASSGTGGYYEQYF
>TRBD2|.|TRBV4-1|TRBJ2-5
TGCGCCAGCAGCCAAGATCCCCGTCTAGCGGGGGGGGAGACCCAGTACTTC
CASSQDPRLAGGETQYF
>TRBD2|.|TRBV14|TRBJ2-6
TGTGCCAGCAGCCGGACTAGCGATGCCTCTGGGGCCAACGTCCTGACTTTC
CASSRTSDASGANVLTF
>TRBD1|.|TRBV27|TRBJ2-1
TGTGCCAGCAGTTTATTCTTAGGACAGGGCAGAAATGAGCAGTTCTTC
CASSLFLGQGRNEQFF
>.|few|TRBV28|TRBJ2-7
TGTGCCAGCAGTCGCGTTCGGGGAGTCGGGTACGAGCAGTACTTC
CASSRVRGVGYEQYF
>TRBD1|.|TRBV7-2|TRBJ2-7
TGTGCCAGCAGCCTACAGGGGGCGGAAAGCTACGAGCAGTACTTC
CASSLQGAESYEQYF
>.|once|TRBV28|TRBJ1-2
TGTGCCAGCAGTTTACCAGGAACTAACTATGGCTACACCTTC
CASSLPGTNYGYTF
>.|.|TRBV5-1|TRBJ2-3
TGCGCCAGCAGCACCTACTACACAGATACGCAGTATTTT
CASSTYYTDTQYF
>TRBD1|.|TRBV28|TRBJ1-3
TGTGCCAGCAGCCTACCAGGGGGCACTGGAAACACCATATATTTT
CASSLPGGTGNTIYF
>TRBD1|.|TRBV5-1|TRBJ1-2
TGCGCCAGCAGCTTGGACCCGGGACAGGGGTTATCCGGCTACACCTTC
CASSLDPGQGLSGYTF
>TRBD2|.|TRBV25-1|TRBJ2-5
TGTGCCAGCAGTGACGGGGGTCGGGAGGCACGGGAGACCCAGTACTTC
CASSDGGREARETQYF
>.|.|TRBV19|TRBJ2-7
TGTGCCAGTAGTATAGACACACGCTACGAGCAGTACTTC
CASSIDTRYEQYF
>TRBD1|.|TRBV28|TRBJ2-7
TGTGCCAGCAGTCCCCGCCCGGGACAGGGGGCGAATTGGTACGAGCAGTACTTC
CASSPRPGQGANWYEQYF
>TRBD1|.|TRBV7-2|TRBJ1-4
TGTGCCAGCAGCTCCCGCCCAGGGGGCAGTGAAAAACTGTTTTTT
CASSSRPGGSEKLFF
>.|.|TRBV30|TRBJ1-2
TGTGCCTGGAGTGTTGGCAACCGGAGAGGTGACTATGGCTACACCTTC
CAWSVGNRRGDYGYTF
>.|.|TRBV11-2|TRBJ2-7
TGTGCCAGCAGCTTTTTTTCTTTACGGGACACCTCCTACGAGCAGTACTTC
CASSFFSLRDTSYEQYF
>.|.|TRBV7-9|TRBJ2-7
TGTGCCAGCAGCTTAGCGGCCACATACGAGCAGTACTTC
CASSLAATYEQYF
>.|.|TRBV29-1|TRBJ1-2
TGCAGCGTTGGGGTCAGGGAATATGGCTACACCTTC
CSVGVREYGYTF
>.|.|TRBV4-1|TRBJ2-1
TGCGCCAGCAGCCAAGTAGGAGGGGGCAGTGAGCAGTTCTTC
CASSQVGGGSEQFF
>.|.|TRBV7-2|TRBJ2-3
TGTGCCAGCAGCCTTCAGGGTCATATCACCAAGGATACGCAGTATTTT
CASSLQGHITKDTQYF
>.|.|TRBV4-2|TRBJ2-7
TGTGCCAGCAGCCCCCAAGCCGAAGGGGTAGTTGAGCAGTACTTC
CASSPQAEGVVEQYF
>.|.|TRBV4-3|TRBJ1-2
TGCGCCAGCAGCCAAGATTTCGGAGATTATGGCTACACCTTC
CASSQDFGDYGYTF
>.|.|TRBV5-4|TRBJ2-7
TGTGCCAGCAGCTTGATGGAGGGGTTGAGCGAGCAGTACTTC
CASSLMEGLSEQYF
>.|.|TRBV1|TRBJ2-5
TGCACCAGCAGCCTAAGAACCACAGGACGCGTTTCCGCGACCCAGTACTTC
CTSSLRTTGRVSATQYF
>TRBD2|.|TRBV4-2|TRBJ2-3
TGTGCCAGCAGCCAGGGACTAGCGGGAGCCACAGATACGCAGTATTTT
CASSQGLAGATDTQYF
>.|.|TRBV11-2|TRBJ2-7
TGTGCCAGCAGCTTGGGCGGGACGTCCTACGAGCAGTACTTC
CASSLGGTSYEQYF
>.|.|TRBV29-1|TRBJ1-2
TGCAGCGCCCTACCGAGGGGGGGAGTGGATGGCTACACCTTC
CSALPRGGVDGYTF
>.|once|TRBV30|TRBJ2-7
TGTGCCCTATTAAATTACTACGAGCAGTACTTC
CALLNYYEQYF
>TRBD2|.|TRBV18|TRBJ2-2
TGTGCCAGCTCACAGAGCAGCGGGGGCAACACCGGGGAGCTGTTTTTT
CASSQSSGGNTGELFF
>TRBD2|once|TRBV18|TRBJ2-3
TGTGCCAGCTCACCACGAAGCGGGGGACCCACAGATACGCAGTATTTT
CASSPRSGGPTDTQYF
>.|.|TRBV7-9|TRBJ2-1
TGTGCCAGCAGCTTGGGGGCGGCCTCCTACAATGAGCAGTTCTTC
CASSLGAASYNEQFF
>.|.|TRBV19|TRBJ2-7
TGTGCCAGTAGTATTTCGTCAGGGATCGTCTACGAGCAGTACTTC
CASSISSGIVYEQYF
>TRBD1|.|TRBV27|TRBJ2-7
TGTGCCAGCACGATCTCGGGCAGGGGGCGCCTTCAAACCTACGAGCAGTACTTC
CASTISGRGRLQTYEQYF
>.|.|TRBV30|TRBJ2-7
TGTGCCTGGAGTGTACCCGCAGTCTACGAGCAGTACTTC
CAWSVPAVYEQYF
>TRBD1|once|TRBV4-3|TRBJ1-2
TGCGCCAGCAGCCAAGAGACAGGGCGCACCTATGGCTACACCTTC
CASSQETGRTYGYTF
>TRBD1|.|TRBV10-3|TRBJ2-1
TGTGCCATCAGCAGGACAGGGGAAGGGAATGAGCAGTTCTTC
CAISRTGEGNEQFF
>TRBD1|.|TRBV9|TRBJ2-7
TGTGCCAGCAGCGTAGGGTCCGGGACAGGGGACGAGCAGTACTTC
CASSVGSGTGDEQYF
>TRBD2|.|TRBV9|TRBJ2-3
TGTGCCAGCAGCCCCCCAGCGGGAAGCACAGATACGCAGTATTTT
CASSPPAGSTDTQYF
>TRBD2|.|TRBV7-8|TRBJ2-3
TGTGCCAGCCTAGAGTTAGCGGGAGCAGTCACAGATACGCAGTATTTT
CASLELAGAVTDTQYF
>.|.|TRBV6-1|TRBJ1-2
TGTGCCAGCAGTGCGGCGGGGTCTAAGCGGGGCTACACCTTC
CASSAAGSKRGYTF
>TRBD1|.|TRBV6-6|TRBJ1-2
TGTGCCAGCAGTCCGGAGACAGGGTTCCCTGGCTACACCTTC
CASSPETGFPGYTF
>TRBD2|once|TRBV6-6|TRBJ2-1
TGTGCCAGCAGTCCTAGCGGGCCCTACAATGAGCAGTTCTTC
CASSPSGPYNEQFF
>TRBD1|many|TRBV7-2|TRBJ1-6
TGTGCCAGCAGCATCAATGGACAGGTTTCACCCCTCCACTTT
CASSINGQVSPLHF
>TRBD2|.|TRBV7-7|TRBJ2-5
TGTGCCAGCAGCTTATTAGGAGCGGGAGAAGAGACCCAGTACTTC
CASSLLGAGEETQYF